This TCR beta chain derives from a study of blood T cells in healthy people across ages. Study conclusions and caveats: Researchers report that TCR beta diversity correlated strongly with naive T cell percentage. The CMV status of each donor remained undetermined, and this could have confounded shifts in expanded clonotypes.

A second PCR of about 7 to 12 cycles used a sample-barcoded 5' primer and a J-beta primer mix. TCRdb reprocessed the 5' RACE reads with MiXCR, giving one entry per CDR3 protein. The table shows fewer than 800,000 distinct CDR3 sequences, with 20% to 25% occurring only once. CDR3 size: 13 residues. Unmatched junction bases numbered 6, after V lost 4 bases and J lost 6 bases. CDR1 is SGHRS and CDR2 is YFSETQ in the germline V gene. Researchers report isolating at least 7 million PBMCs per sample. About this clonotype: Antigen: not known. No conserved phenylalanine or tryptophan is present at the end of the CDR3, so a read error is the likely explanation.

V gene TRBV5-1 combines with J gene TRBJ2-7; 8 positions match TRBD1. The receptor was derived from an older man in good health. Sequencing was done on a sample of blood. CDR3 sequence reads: CASSLGQGSEQYL. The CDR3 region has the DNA TGCGCCAGCAGCCTCGGACAGGGTAGCGAGCAGTACCTC.